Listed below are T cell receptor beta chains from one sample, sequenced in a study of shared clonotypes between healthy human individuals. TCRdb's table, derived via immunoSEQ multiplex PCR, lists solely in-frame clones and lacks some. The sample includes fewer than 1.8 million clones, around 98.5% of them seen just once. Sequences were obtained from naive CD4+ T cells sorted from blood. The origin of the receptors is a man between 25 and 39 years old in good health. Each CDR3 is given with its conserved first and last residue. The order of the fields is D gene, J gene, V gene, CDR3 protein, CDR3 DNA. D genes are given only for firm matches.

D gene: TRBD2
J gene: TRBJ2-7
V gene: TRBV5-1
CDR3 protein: CASSLQGLAGLYEQYF
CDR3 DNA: TGCGCCAGCAGCTTGCAGGGACTAGCGGGATTATACGAGCAGTACTTC

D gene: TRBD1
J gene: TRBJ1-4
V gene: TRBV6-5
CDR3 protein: CASGDSPTNEKLFF
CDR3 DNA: TGTGCCAGCGGGGACAGTCCAACTAATGAAAAACTGTTTTTT

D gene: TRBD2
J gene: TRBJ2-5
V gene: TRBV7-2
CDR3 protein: CASSLGFGGRGETQYF
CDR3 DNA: TGTGCCAGCAGCTTAGGTTTCGGCGGGAGGGGCGAGACCCAGTACTTC

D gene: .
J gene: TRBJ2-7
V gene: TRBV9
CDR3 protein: CASAAVGIEQYF
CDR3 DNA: TGTGCCAGCGCTGCTGTTGGGATCGAGCAGTACTTC

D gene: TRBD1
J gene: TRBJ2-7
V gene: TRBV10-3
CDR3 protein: CAISGTGGNEQYF
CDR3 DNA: TGTGCCATCAGTGGGACAGGGGGCAACGAGCAGTACTTC

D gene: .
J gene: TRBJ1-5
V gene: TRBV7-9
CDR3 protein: CASSLQGGGNQPQHF
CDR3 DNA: TGTGCCAGCAGCCTACAGGGAGGAGGCAATCAGCCCCAGCATTTT

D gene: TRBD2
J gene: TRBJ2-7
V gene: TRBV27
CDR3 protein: CASSTFKTSLLGLAREQYF
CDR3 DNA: TGTGCCAGCAGCACCTTCAAGACAAGCCTTTTGGGACTAGCTCGCGAGCAGTACTTC

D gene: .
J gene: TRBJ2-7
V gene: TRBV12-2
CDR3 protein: CASRLGTPPAYLIEQYF
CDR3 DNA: TGTGCAAGTCGCTTAGGGACACCTCCGGCTTACCTAATCGAGCAGTACTTC

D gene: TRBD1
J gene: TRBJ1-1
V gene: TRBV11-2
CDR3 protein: CASSLEGSRQGTEAFF
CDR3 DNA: TGTGCCAGCAGCTTAGAGGGATCCCGACAGGGAACTGAAGCTTTCTTT

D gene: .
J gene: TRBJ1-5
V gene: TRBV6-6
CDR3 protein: CASSYDGQPQHF
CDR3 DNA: TGTGCCAGCAGTTATGACGGTCAGCCCCAGCATTTT